The 11 T cell receptor beta chains presented below share a single source sample, sequenced in a study of blood T cell repertoires in COVID-19. Here immunoSEQ multiplex PCR was the method, and the copy in TCRdb shows in-frame clones only, minus some. Found here are under 150,000 clones, 80% of them singletons; the top ten hold just under 25%. Sequenced: peripheral blood. These receptors all come from a human donor in a cohort sampled during active COVID-19.

The gene calls are TRBV30 and TRBJ1-1; the D gene is possibly TRBD1 (5 bases). Deletions cut 3 bases from V and 1 base from J, with 9 bases between. Germline V lookup: CDR1 GTSNPN, CDR2 SVGIG (reference sequence). CDR3 length: 13 residues. The CDR3 DNA sequence: TGTGCCTGGAGCGAACAGGCGAACACTGAAGCTTTCTTT. Protein sequence: CAWSEQANTEAFF.

This chain joins TRBV11-3 and TRBJ2-5; perhaps TRBD2 as D (5 bases). In germline, CDR1 is SGHNT, CDR2 YENEEA. The CDR3 is 12 amino acids. The V and J ends lost 4 bases and 2 bases respectively, with 5 bases between them. CDR3 sequence (DNA): TGTGCCAGCAGCTCGGGGCAAGAGACCCAGTACTTC. Translating gives CASSSGQETQYF.

J is TRBJ1-1 and V is TRBV6-6; no definite D call. Trimming removed 2 bases at V and 0 bases at J, with 7 bases between. This CDR3 has 14 residues. Germline V gives CDR1 MNHNY, CDR2 SVGAGI (reference sequence). The CDR3 protein is CASSYNSLNTEAFF. The CDR3 nucleotides are TGTGCCAGCAGTTACAACAGCCTGAACACTGAAGCTTTCTTT.

Only a few counts were recorded for this clone. The sample carries other DNA sequences with the same CDR3. V and J are TRBV18 and TRBJ2-7, with TRBD2 matching 13 bases. Germline V gene lookup returns CDR1 KGHSH and CDR2 LQKENI. V shed 2 bases and J 2 bases; nucleotides not matched to a gene: 0. The CDR3 is made up of 15 amino acids. The CDR3 DNA reads as TGTGCCAGCTCACCAGGACTAGCGGGGGCCTACGAGCAGTACTTC. It encodes CASSPGLAGAYEQYF.

The gene calls are TRBV2 and TRBJ2-6; 12 positions match TRBD1. Germline loops: CDR1 SNHLY, CDR2 FYNNEI. Unmatched junction bases numbered 1, after V lost 6 bases and J lost 1 base. The length of the CDR3 is 16 residues. CDR3 DNA sequence: TGTGCCAGCAGGGGACAGGGGGCGTCTGGGGCCAACGTCCTGACTTTC. It yields the protein CASRGQGASGANVLTF.

V usage is TRBV2 and J usage is TRBJ2-5; TRBD2 might be the D (5 bases). V was shortened by 1 base and J by 2 bases, with 11 bases between the two germline ends. Germline V gives CDR1 SNHLY, CDR2 FYNNEI. This CDR3 spans 15 amino acids. This CDR3 is CASSEGLLDQETQYF. CDR3 DNA sequence: TGTGCCAGCAGTGAAGGACTACTAGATCAAGAGACCCAGTACTTC.

The chain is built from TRBV10-2 and TRBJ1-4; D is perhaps TRBD1 (5 bases). The V end lost 8 bases, the J end lost 8 bases, and 12 bases lay between the germline ends. The CDR3 is 12 amino acids. Germline CDR1 WSHSY, CDR2 SAAADI. For the CDR3, the DNA is TGCGCCAGCTCTCTCCGGGGGGAAAAACTGTTTTTT. The encoded protein is CASSLRGEKLFF.

This clone was counted once. V and J are TRBV24-1 and TRBJ1-1, with D possibly matching TRBD1 (6 bases). The V end was cut by 5 bases, the J end by 1 base, with 7 bases between. This CDR3 contains 13 residues. Per the germline V gene, CDR1 is KGHDR and CDR2 is SFDVKD. This CDR3 is CATSVGANTEAFF. CDR3 sequence (DNA): TGTGCCACCAGTGTGGGGGCGAACACTGAAGCTTTCTTT.

The chain joins TRBV10-3 to TRBJ1-2, with D perhaps TRBD1 (6 bases). Trimming shortened V by 10 bases and J by 8 bases, and 26 bases separated the two germline ends. The CDR3 consists of 15 residues. Germline-derived CDR1 and CDR2 are ENHRY and SYGVKD. The CDR3 protein is CASASGTTNLGGYTF. CDR3 bases: TGTGCCAGCGCGTCCGGGACAACAAATCTGGGGGGCTACACCTTC.

This rearrangement joins TRBV11-2 to TRBJ1-2, with a possible D match to TRBD1 (6 bases). Germline V gene data show CDR1 as SGHAT and CDR2 as FQNNGV. V was shortened by 5 bases and J by 8 bases, with 30 bases between the two germline ends. The CDR3 is made up of 18 amino acids. CDR3 sequence reads: CASSPAGAQAAGGRGYTF. CDR3 in DNA: TGTGCCAGCAGCCCCGCAGGGGCGCAGGCGGCGGGAGGACGCGGCTACACCTTC.

V and J are TRBV27 and TRBJ1-1; 9 positions agree with TRBD1. The ends lost 0 bases at V and 5 bases at J; junction bases unmatched: 4. CDR1 and CDR2 (germline): MNHEY, SMNVEV (reference sequence). There are 15 residues in the CDR3. The CDR3 reads CASSLSGTGRTEAFF. CDR3 DNA: TGTGCCAGCAGTTTATCCGGGACAGGGCGAACTGAAGCTTTCTTT.